This TCR beta chain was captured in a study of CD8+ T cells in alopecia areata. The study, taken as a whole, reports: A large proportion of expanded lesional clones were detected persisting in scalp and blood during tofacitinib.

cDNA reverse transcribed from extracted RNA served as the sequencing template. Method: immunoSEQ multiplex PCR; TCRdb's copy keeps in-frame clones and lacks some. The data hold a few hundred thousand clones, with more than 45% observed a single time. On this clone: Its antigen is as yet unknown.

The CDR3 consists of 15 residues. Trimming cost V 6 bases and J 1 base; bases outside gene matches: 6. Germline CDR1 KGHSH, CDR2 LQKENI. Treatment: oral pan-JAK inhibitor, 5-10 mg twice daily. The sequence came from a human donor with alopecia areata. The chain recombines TRBV18 with TRBJ2-5, with 9 bases aligning to TRBD1. The sample was CD4+ T cells sorted from blood, taken at week 4, from a patient treated with tofacitinib. CDR3 loop: CASSAGQGGQETQYF. The CDR3 DNA follows: TGTGCCAGCTCCGCGGGACAGGGTGGCCAAGAGACCCAGTACTTC.